Below, 19 T cell receptor beta chains from the same sample are listed, as sequenced in a study of blood T cell repertoires in COVID-19. Assay: immunoSEQ multiplex PCR; the TCRdb copy retains only in-frame clones and omits some. The repertoire holds roughly 180,000 clones, with almost 85% as singletons. Sequencing was done on a sample of PBMCs or T cells enriched from blood (not recorded which). The source is a middle-aged man who had recovered from COVID-19.

This chain links TRBV11-1 with TRBJ2-7, with 9 bases matching TRBD2. This CDR3 comprises 12 residues. CDR1 and CDR2 from the germline V gene are SGHAT and FQDESV (reference sequence). After removal of 4 bases from V and 6 bases from J, the junction contained 1 base not matched to a gene. The CDR3 protein is CASSSLAGEQYF. The DNA of the CDR3 is TGTGCCAGCAGCTCACTAGCGGGCGAGCAGTACTTC.

For the CDR3, the DNA is TGTGCCAGCAGTTTATCCGGCGGGAACACCGGGGAGCTGTTTTTT. Its protein product is CASSLSGGNTGELFF. The rearrangement joins TRBV27 to TRBJ2-2; D is ambiguous. The CDR3 sequence is 15 residues long. The V and J ends lost 0 bases and 1 base respectively, with 6 bases between them. Germline CDR1 and CDR2: MNHEY and SMNVEV (reference sequence).

This CDR3 is CASRFSGGVNEQFF. CDR3 DNA: TGTGCCAGCAGGTTTAGCGGGGGGGTTAATGAGCAGTTCTTC. V is TRBV6-5 and J is TRBJ2-1; 11 bases match TRBD2. CDR3 length: 14 residues. Germline V gene sequence: CDR1 MNHEY, CDR2 SVGAGI. J lost 7 bases, V lost 6 bases, and 5 bases had no gene match.

V gene TRBV6-4 combines with J gene TRBJ1-2; tentatively, D is TRBD1 (5 bases). The CDR3 consists of 15 residues. The V gene lost 4 bases and the J gene lost 7 bases, with 19 bases spanning the gap. Germline lookup yields CDR1 MRHNA and CDR2 SNTAGT. CDR3 loop: CASSVLPGPGGGYTF. CDR3 in DNA: TGTGCCAGCAGTGTCCTCCCGGGGCCGGGAGGTGGCTACACCTTC.

The V call is TRBV19, the J call TRBJ1-5; TRBD1 is a possible D gene (6 bases). The germline V and J ends were trimmed by 7 bases and 7 bases, with 17 bases remaining between them. CDR3 size: 14 residues. The germline gives CDR1 LNHDA, CDR2 SQIVND (reference sequence). The CDR3 here is CASTPDRSRQPQHF. As DNA, the CDR3 is TGTGCCAGTACCCCCGACAGGAGTCGACAGCCCCAGCATTTT.

This chain connects TRBV5-1 to TRBJ1-1; D is undetermined. The CDR3 has 14 residues. Germline values: CDR1 SGHRS, CDR2 YFSETQ. V lost 4 bases and J 4 bases, leaving 14 bases between the germline ends. The CDR3 reads CASSTEGGFTEAFF. In DNA form, the CDR3 reads TGCGCCAGCAGCACCGAGGGAGGGTTCACTGAAGCTTTCTTT.

The chain is built from TRBV29-1 and TRBJ1-5; weak D call: TRBD1 (6 bases). Trimming cost V 5 bases and J 3 bases, with 14 bases left between them. The CDR3 is 14 residues long. Looked up from germline, CDR1 is SQVTM and CDR2 is ANQGSEA. The CDR3 loop reads CSVLGTPDNQPQHF. For the CDR3, the DNA is TGCAGCGTTCTTGGGACACCGGACAATCAGCCCCAGCATTTT.

The rearrangement joins TRBV5-1 to TRBJ1-5, with D perhaps matching TRBD1 (6 bases). The V gene's germline CDR1 is SGHRS and CDR2 YFSETQ. V lost 2 bases and J 5 bases, leaving 14 bases between the germline ends. The CDR3 loop spans 15 amino acids. This chain's CDR3 is CASSFEGQSYQPQHF. Here the CDR3 DNA reads TGCGCCAGCAGCTTCGAAGGACAGTCTTATCAGCCCCAGCATTTT.

V and J are TRBV6-5 and TRBJ2-2, with no clear D. Germline values: CDR1 MNHEY, CDR2 SVGAGI. V was pared by 0 bases and J by 4 bases, with 3 bases between. The CDR3 totals 13 residues. The CDR3 DNA sequence: TGTGCCAGCAGTTACTCCGGCACCGGGGAGCTGTTTTTT. Encoded protein: CASSYSGTGELFF.

The chain uses TRBV7-6 and TRBJ2-6, with D possibly matching TRBD1 (6 bases). The CDR3 extends over 16 amino acids. The germline V and J ends were trimmed by 8 bases and 0 bases, with 14 bases remaining between them. CDR1 and CDR2 (germline): SGHVS, FNYEAQ. The DNA for the CDR3 is TGTGCCAGCGGGAGACAGGTCCTCTCTGGGGCCAACGTCCTGACTTTC. Translating gives CASGRQVLSGANVLTF. The full variable domain, with the rest looked up from reference TRBV7-6 and TRBJ2-6, is GAGVSQSPRYKVTKRGQDVALRCDPISGHVSLYWYRQALGQGPEFLTYFNYEAQQDKSGLPNDRFSAERPEGSISTLTIQRTEQRDSAMYRCASGRQVLSGANVLTFGAGSRLTVL.

The chain employs TRBV5-5 and TRBJ1-4; 7 nucleotides align to TRBD1. Trimming at V came to 0 bases and at J to 6 bases, leaving 2 bases not matched to a gene. Germline assignment: CDR1 SGHKS and CDR2 YYEKEE (reference sequence). This CDR3 has 14 amino acids. Written as DNA, the CDR3 is TGTGCCAGCAGCTTGGAAGGGGGCCATGAAAAACTGTTTTTT. This codes for CASSLEGGHEKLFF. The entire variable domain, with the rest obtained from reference TRBV5-5 and TRBJ1-4, is as follows: DAGVTQSPTHLIKTRGQQVTLRCSPISGHKSVSWYQQVLGQGPQFIFQYYEKEERGRGNFPDRFSARQFPNYSSELNVNALLLGDSALYLCASSLEGGHEKLFFGSGTQLSVL.

V and J are TRBV14 and TRBJ1-1; D possibly corresponds to TRBD1 (6 bases). V lost 8 bases to trimming and J lost 5 bases, with 15 bases between them. Per germline, CDR1 SGHDN and CDR2 FVKESK. This CDR3 spans 13 amino acids. CDR3 nucleotide sequence: TGTGCCAGCGGGGCAGGGGTAGGGACTGAAGCTTTCTTT. Its protein is CASGAGVGTEAFF.

V is TRBV7-9 and J is TRBJ2-1; D uncertain. The CDR3 runs to 12 residues. Trimming removed 3 bases at V and 3 bases at J, with 3 bases between. The germline gives CDR1 SEHNR, CDR2 FQNEAQ (reference sequence). In DNA form, the CDR3 reads TGTGCCAGCAGCTTCGGCTACAATGAGCAGTTCTTC. This encodes CASSFGYNEQFF.

The chain has TRBV18 and TRBJ1-1; D might be TRBD1 (6 bases). The CDR3 spans 15 residues. V dropped 2 bases and J dropped 1 base, with 11 bases sitting between them. Per the germline V gene, CDR1 is KGHSH and CDR2 is LQKENI. CDR3: CASSPTGSGNTEAFF. CDR3 coding DNA: TGTGCCAGCTCACCAACAGGGTCTGGGAACACTGAAGCTTTCTTT.

The CDR3 loop reads CSVDPKSAGGDEQFF. CDR3 DNA sequence: TGCAGCGTTGATCCCAAATCAGCGGGGGGGGACGAGCAGTTCTTC. The chain couples TRBV29-1 to TRBJ2-1, with TRBD2 identical over 10 bases. Losses at the gene ends were 3 bases for V and 10 bases for J; bases not matched to a gene: 12. CDR3 length equals 15 residues. Germline V gene data show CDR1 as SQVTM and CDR2 as ANQGSEA.

This clone was detected once. V gene TRBV2 combines with J gene TRBJ2-1; a possible D gene is TRBD1 (6 bases). Germline V gene data show CDR1 as SNHLY and CDR2 as FYNNEI. The CDR3 length is 15 residues. The V and J ends lost 1 base and 5 bases respectively, with 12 bases between them. The DNA for the CDR3 is TGTGCCAGCAGTGAAGGGAGAGGGGGACACAATGAGCAGTTCTTC. Amino acids: CASSEGRGGHNEQFF.

The V call is TRBV6-5, the J call TRBJ2-2, with D perhaps matching TRBD2 (5 bases). There are 15 residues in the CDR3. CDR1 and CDR2 (germline): MNHEY, SVGAGI. Trimming removed 6 bases from V and 1 base from J, with 12 bases in between. CDR3 sequence: CASRRAALNTGELFF. In DNA form, the CDR3 reads TGTGCCAGCAGGAGGGCAGCCCTGAACACCGGGGAGCTGTTTTTT.

The CDR3 nucleotides read TGCAGTGCTCCTTTTGGCTATGAGCAGTTCTTC. Translated, it gives CSAPFGYEQFF. The chain has TRBV20-1 and TRBJ2-1; D unclear. The germline V and J ends were trimmed by 5 bases and 8 bases, with 10 bases remaining between them. The CDR3 is 11 residues long. Germline V gene lookup returns CDR1 DFQATT and CDR2 SNEGSKA (reference sequence).

The V gene is TRBV10-3, the J gene TRBJ2-1; D is perhaps TRBD1 (6 bases). Germline values: CDR1 ENHRY, CDR2 SYGVKD. The CDR3 covers 13 residues. The V and J ends lost 2 bases and 6 bases respectively, with 8 bases between them. In nucleotides, the CDR3 is TGTGCCATCAGTGAGGGGACACCCAATGAGCAGTTCTTC. The encoded protein is CAISEGTPNEQFF.